This record looks at one T cell receptor (beta chain) sequence and its context. This clone was seen a few times. The antigen this receptor binds is unknown. No much larger clone exists at a distance of one base, and base qualities are not known. These data are taken from a study of blood T cell repertoires in COVID-19 (dated by TCRdb to the early 2020s). For the study in its entirety: Collaborator samples came from the United States, Italy and Spain and covered acute and convalescent phases of COVID-19. The material from the prospective study consisted of cDNA or gDNA derived from T cells, B-cell-depleted T cells, or PBMCs. Deeply sampled blood TCRbeta repertoires from subjects exposed to, actively infected with, or recovered from COVID-19 were included in the dataset. The repertoires were made available in a free public database intended to serve as a resource for research on the immune response to SARS-CoV-2. Samples were obtained from the ongoing ImmuneRACE study (first 160 participants) and from about 1,300 subjects provided by 6 global collaborators. A de-identified subject ID, COVID-19 status, age in years and sex were almost always included in the sample metadata. Where HLA class I and class II types were available, the types were taken from metadata supplied by the sample provider, not from assay-based typing.

The germline V gene sets CDR1 to SGHRS and CDR2 to YFSETQ. The CDR3, cysteine through phenylalanine, is 16 amino acids long. The kept DNA is CDR3 alone, 48 bases in frame from the first base. V loses 0 bases of germline sequence and J loses 3 bases, and the interval between the two ends is 16 bases. Beyond this particular receptor, the publication reports: The quantity of clinical and demographic metadata differed by source and by participant and was supplied without curation.

Whole blood was collected in K2EDTA tubes by collaborating institutions according to the institutions' own protocols. For TCRbeta analysis, collaborators shipped samples in one of three forms: frozen whole blood, isolated PBMCs, or DNA extracted from either of those sample types. The immunoSEQ Assay, a bias-controlled multiplex PCR, was used to amplify TCRbeta CDR3 regions from genomic DNA. The authors processed their data as follows. The number of nucleated cells in each sample was estimated by amplification of reference gene primers within the assay. To quantify the absolute abundance of each unique TCRbeta CDR3 rearrangement, sequence reads were collapsed and filtered. For each sample, productive Simpson clonality was calculated as the square root of Simpson's diversity index across productive rearrangements. Here the immuneACCESS table is served through TCRdb, limited to in-frame sequences with V and J called. Missing clones are a known gap in these copies; in checked studies unresolved V genes cover under half, and the rest lacks a known reason. D and trimming come from the DNA, and the V and J calls and clone size come from that table. In this sample the table shows fewer than 250,000 clones, around four fifths of which occur a single time. The top ten clones comprise about 8.1% of the sample.

Sequenced material: peripheral blood. The TCR was taken from a woman aged 45-65 years with acute or convalescent COVID-19. The receptor chain draws on TRBV5-1 and TRBJ2-7; the D gene identity is not certain. The CDR3 amino acid sequence is: CASSLVAGGFYYEQYF. The DNA reads TGCGCCAGCAGCTTGGTAGCCGGCGGCTTCTACTACGAGCAGTACTTC.